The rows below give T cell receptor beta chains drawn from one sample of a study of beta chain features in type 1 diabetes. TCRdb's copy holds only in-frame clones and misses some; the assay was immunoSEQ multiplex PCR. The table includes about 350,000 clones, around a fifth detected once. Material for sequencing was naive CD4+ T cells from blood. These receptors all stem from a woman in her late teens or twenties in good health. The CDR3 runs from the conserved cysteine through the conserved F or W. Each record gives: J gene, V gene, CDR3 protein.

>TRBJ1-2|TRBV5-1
CASSRTGTEYGYTF
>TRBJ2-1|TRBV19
CATMYNEQFF
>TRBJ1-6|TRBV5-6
CASSPRWAADNSPLHF
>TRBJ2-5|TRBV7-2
CASSFQGAETQYF
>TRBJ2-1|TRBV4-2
CASSQERTTYNEQFF
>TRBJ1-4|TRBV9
CASSSETAGDEKLFF
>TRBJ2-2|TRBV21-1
CARMTGKNTGELFF
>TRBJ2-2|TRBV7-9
CASSVQGTGELFF
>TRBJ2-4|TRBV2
CASTPSGGWNIQYF
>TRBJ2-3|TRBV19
CASSIRDTQYF
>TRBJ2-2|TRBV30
CAWTGTGRIGELFF
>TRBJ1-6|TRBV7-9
CASSLGQNNSPLHF
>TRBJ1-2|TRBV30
CAWKSHSIYGYTF
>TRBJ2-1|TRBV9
CASSAGKSSYNEQFF
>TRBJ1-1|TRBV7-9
CASSRFGGNTEAFF
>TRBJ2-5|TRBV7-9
CASSSSGMETQYF
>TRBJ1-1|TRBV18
CASSPSAGTGGRTEAFF
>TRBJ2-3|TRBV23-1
CARFGVSRGSLGGDTQYF
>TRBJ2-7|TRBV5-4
CASSGGLYEQYF
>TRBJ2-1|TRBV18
CASSLAGGYNEQFF
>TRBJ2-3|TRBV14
CASSPRGGVTDTQYF
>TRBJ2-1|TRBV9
CASSVAGGGMNEQFF
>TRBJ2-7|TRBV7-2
CASSFRVGAGGAYEQYF
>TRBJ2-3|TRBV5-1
CASSLARTDTQYF
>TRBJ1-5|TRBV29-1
CSVVFGRAGNQPQHF
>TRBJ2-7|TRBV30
CAWRSGTGGGEQYF
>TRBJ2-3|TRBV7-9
CASSLSSGGTDTQYF
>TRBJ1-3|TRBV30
CARQLSSGNTIYF
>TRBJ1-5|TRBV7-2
CASSLGPNQPQHF
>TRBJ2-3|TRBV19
CASTGTGSADTQYF
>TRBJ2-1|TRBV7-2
CASSFRGEYYNEQFF
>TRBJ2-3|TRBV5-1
CASSLAPQTASTDTQYF
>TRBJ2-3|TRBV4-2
CASSQEGIEADTQYF
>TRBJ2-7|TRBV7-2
CASSLGLAGTREQYF
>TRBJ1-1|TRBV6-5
CASKYGGRNTEAFF
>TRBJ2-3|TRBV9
CASSQRSSVAQYF
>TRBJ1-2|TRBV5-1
CASSFSGQGVRYTF
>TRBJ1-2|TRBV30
CAWRRGTNYGYTF
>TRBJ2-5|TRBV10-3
CAILVRLAGLQETQYF
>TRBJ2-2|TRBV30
CASRWTGGTGELFF
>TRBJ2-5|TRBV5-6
CATRLLAGDGRETQYF
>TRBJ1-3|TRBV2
CASSGTGSSGNTIYF
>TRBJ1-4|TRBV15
CATSFSTGANEKLFF
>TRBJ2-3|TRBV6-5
CASSYSPGGGTDTQYF
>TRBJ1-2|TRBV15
CATSREAGAGGYTF